This is a list of T cell receptor beta chains from one sample in a study of CD8+ T cells in alopecia areata. Some clones are missing from TCRdb's copy, which holds only in-frame ones; the method was immunoSEQ multiplex PCR. The table shows 150,000 or so clones, with roughly 58% occurring only once. The material was CD4+ T cells sorted from blood, obtained at approximately week 60, from a patient treated with tofacitinib. Every receptor here comes from a human donor with alopecia areata. The CDR3 runs from the conserved cysteine through the conserved F or W. D genes are given only for firm matches. Not all rows give a size; the values are once, few, many and, for expanded clones, a class.

size,V,length,D,J,DNA,CDR3
few,TRBV7-2,15,NA,TRBJ1-4,TGTGCCAGCAGCCGCGATCTCAGTTCTAATGAAAAACTGTTTTTT,CASSRDLSSNEKLFF
few,TRBV29-1,13,NA,TRBJ2-5,TGCAGCGTTGATGTCTCAGGGCAAGAGACCCAGTACTTC,CSVDVSGQETQYF
few,TRBV29-1,12,NA,TRBJ2-7,TGCAGCGTTGTGGGAGGATACTACGAGCAGTACTTC,CSVVGGYYEQYF
NA,TRBV18,13,NA,TRBJ2-7,TGTGCCAGCTCACCACCTATAACCTACGAGCAGTACTTC,CASSPPITYEQYF
NA,TRBV7-8,14,NA,TRBJ2-1,TGTGCCAGCAGCACCATAAGGTCCTACAATGAGCAGTTCTTC,CASSTIRSYNEQFF
NA,TRBV14,14,NA,TRBJ1-2,TGTGCCAGCAGCCAACTTGGGGGGGCTCCTGGCTACACCTTC,CASSQLGGAPGYTF
once,TRBV5-5,16,NA,TRBJ1-2,TGTGCCAGCAGCCAAGATACCACGGGAGGTAACTATGGCTACACCTTC,CASSQDTTGGNYGYTF
NA,TRBV2,14,NA,TRBJ2-3,TGTGCCAGCAGCTTAACAGGGTCCATGGATACGCAGTATTTT,CASSLTGSMDTQYF
NA,TRBV5-1,14,NA,TRBJ1-2,TGCGCCAGCAGCGAAGCAGGTGGGGACTATGGCTACACCTTC,CASSEAGGDYGYTF
NA,TRBV29-1,12,NA,TRBJ1-2,TGCAGCGTTGGGGGAAGCGACTATGGCTACACCTTC,CSVGGSDYGYTF
NA,TRBV5-1,13,TRBD1,TRBJ2-5,TGCGCCAGCAGCTTCGACAGGGCAGAGACCCAGTACTTC,CASSFDRAETQYF
NA,TRBV23-1,13,NA,TRBJ1-5,TGCGCCAGCGGGAGGGTTAGCAATCAGCCCCAGCATTTT,CASGRVSNQPQHF
NA,TRBV28,13,TRBD1,TRBJ1-5,TGTGCCAGCAATGGACAGGGACAACAGCCCCAGCATTTT,CASNGQGQQPQHF
NA,TRBV30,17,NA,TRBJ1-3,TGTGCCTGGAGATCCCGGGGGAACAGACTCTCTGGAAACACCATATATTTT,CAWRSRGNRLSGNTIYF
few,TRBV7-9,14,NA,TRBJ2-3,TGTGCCAGCAGCTACGGGACAAGCACAGATACGCAGTATTTT,CASSYGTSTDTQYF
NA,TRBV27,17,NA,TRBJ2-6,TGTGCCAGCAGTGCCGTCCAGGGACTCTCTGGGGCCAACGTCCTGACTTTC,CASSAVQGLSGANVLTF
few,TRBV5-1,15,NA,TRBJ2-7,TGCGCCAGCAGCTTCCAGACAGGGCGGGGAGACATGCAGTACTTC,CASSFQTGRGDMQYF
NA,TRBV30,15,NA,TRBJ1-6,TGTGCCTGGAGCCTCGACGGGGGGCGTAATTCACCCCTCCACTTT,CAWSLDGGRNSPLHF
NA,TRBV11-3,15,NA,TRBJ2-2,TGTGCCAGCAGCCCCCAGGACAAGAACACCGGGGAGCTGTTTTTT,CASSPQDKNTGELFF
few,TRBV27,16,TRBD1,TRBJ2-7,TGTGCCAGCAGTACCCCGAGGGACAGGGGGAGGTACGAGCAGTACTTC,CASSTPRDRGRYEQYF
NA,TRBV18,13,NA,TRBJ2-5,TGTGCCAGCTCACCTCCCGGACTCGAGACCCAGTACTTC,CASSPPGLETQYF
NA,TRBV5-1,15,NA,TRBJ1-4,TGCGCCAGCAGCTTGGTCGGGACAACTAATGAAAAACTGTTTTTT,CASSLVGTTNEKLFF
NA,TRBV30,15,NA,TRBJ1-1,TGTGCCTGGAGTGCTAGGGGGGTTATGAACACTGAAGCTTTCTTT,CAWSARGVMNTEAFF
few,TRBV5-1,16,NA,TRBJ2-7,TGCGCCAGCAGCTTGGAAGTGGCGTCCGGGCCCTACGAGCAGTACTTC,CASSLEVASGPYEQYF
NA,TRBV15,13,NA,TRBJ2-1,TGTGCCACCAGCAGAGAGCCAGCAGATGAGCAGTTCTTC,CATSREPADEQFF
NA,TRBV6-5,11,NA,TRBJ1-2,TGTGCCAGCAGTTCGGGTCACTACTACACCTTC,CASSSGHYYTF
few,TRBV5-6,16,NA,TRBJ1-6,TGTGCCAGCAGCGCCCTCGGGACGGGGGATAATTCACCCCTCCACTTT,CASSALGTGDNSPLHF
few,TRBV29-1,12,NA,TRBJ2-5,TGCAGCGTTAGTCGGGAGCAAGAGACCCAGTACTTC,CSVSREQETQYF
few,TRBV2,14,NA,TRBJ2-4,TGTGCCAGCAGTGGACCTGGGGCCAAAAACATTCAGTACTTC,CASSGPGAKNIQYF
NA,TRBV6-6,12,NA,TRBJ2-5,TGTGCCAGCAGTTACCCCTTGGAGGCCCAGTACTTC,CASSYPLEAQYF
NA,TRBV4-2,17,TRBD1,TRBJ2-6,TGTGCCAGCAGCCAAGTGGGACAGGTCTCTGGGGCCAACGTCCTGACTTTC,CASSQVGQVSGANVLTF
NA,TRBV10-3,14,TRBD1,TRBJ1-6,TGTGCCAGCGGCCGGGACAGGGACTTTTCACCCCTCCACTTT,CASGRDRDFSPLHF
NA,TRBV7-9,14,NA,TRBJ1-5,TGTGCCAGCAGCCGTGGGGCAGCAAATCAGCCCCAGCATTTT,CASSRGAANQPQHF
once,TRBV9,15,NA,TRBJ2-1,TGTGCCAGCAGCGCAGATACAGGGCGCTACAATGAGCAGTTCTTC,CASSADTGRYNEQFF
NA,TRBV29-1,11,NA,TRBJ1-2,TGCAGCGTTCTAGGGGTGATTTCATCCACCTTC,CSVLGVISSTF
NA,TRBV14,14,TRBD1,TRBJ1-2,TGTGCCAGCAGCCAAGTTCAGGGGGGAGGAGGCTACACCTTC,CASSQVQGGGGYTF
NA,TRBV5-1,14,NA,TRBJ2-2,TGCGCCAGCAGCTTGGACAGAAAGACCGGGGAGCTGTTTTTT,CASSLDRKTGELFF
NA,TRBV5-1,15,NA,TRBJ1-1,TGCGCCAGCAGCTTGGCAGGGGACTTGAACACTGAAGCTTTCTTT,CASSLAGDLNTEAFF
NA,TRBV14,13,TRBD2,TRBJ2-1,TGTGCCAGCAGCCTAGGACTAGCCGTTGCGCAGTTCTTC,CASSLGLAVAQFF
NA,TRBV10-3,13,TRBD1,TRBJ2-5,TGTGCCATTGGGACAGGGAGGAGCGAGACCCAGTACTTC,CAIGTGRSETQYF
once,TRBV5-1,14,NA,TRBJ2-3,TGCGCCAGCAGCTCAAGACAGGCGCGGGATACGCAGTATTTT,CASSSRQARDTQYF
few,TRBV6-5,12,NA,TRBJ1-1,TGTGCCAGCAGTTACGGGACGACTGAAGCTTTCTTT,CASSYGTTEAFF
NA,TRBV25-1,14,TRBD1,TRBJ2-7,TGTGCCGGTCCGACAGGGCCCTTTCCCTACGAGCAGTACTTC,CAGPTGPFPYEQYF
NA,TRBV30,13,NA,TRBJ2-4,TGTGCCTGGAGTATTGACTGGTCCCACATTCAGTACTTC,CAWSIDWSHIQYF
NA,TRBV9,17,NA,TRBJ2-6,TGTGCCAGCAGCGTGGACCCCGGGTCCGCCGGGGCCAACGTCCTGACTTTC,CASSVDPGSAGANVLTF
NA,TRBV6-1,18,TRBD2,TRBJ2-3,TGTGCCAGCAGTGTCTTAGCGGGGGGGCGAACTAGCACAGATACGCAGTATTTT,CASSVLAGGRTSTDTQYF
NA,TRBV29-1,11,NA,TRBJ2-7,TGCAGCGTATCGGGGGTGCACGAGCAGTACTTC,CSVSGVHEQYF
NA,TRBV2,14,TRBD2,TRBJ2-1,TGTGCCAGCAGTGTTTTACCGCTAGCGGAAGAGCAGTTCTTC,CASSVLPLAEEQFF
NA,TRBV2,14,TRBD2,TRBJ2-3,TGTGCCAGCAGTGTGCGGGGGGTCTTGAATACGCAGTATTTT,CASSVRGVLNTQYF
few,TRBV29-1,13,NA,TRBJ2-5,TGCAGCGTGGGCGGAGGGGGAGGGGAGACCCAGTACTTC,CSVGGGGGETQYF
NA,TRBV10-3,13,TRBD1,TRBJ1-2,TGTGCCATCAGCGGGACAGCCATCTATGGCTACACCTTC,CAISGTAIYGYTF
NA,TRBV10-3,14,NA,TRBJ2-3,TGTGCCATCAGCCAACAGACAGGAACAGATACGCAGTATTTT,CAISQQTGTDTQYF
NA,TRBV30,12,NA,TRBJ2-1,TGTGCCTGGAGTGTAGGGTGGGCTGGGCAGTTCTTC,CAWSVGWAGQFF
NA,TRBV10-3,15,NA,TRBJ2-1,TGTGCCATCAGTAAGGGATCAGGGCTTCAGTATGAGCAGTTCTTC,CAISKGSGLQYEQFF
NA,TRBV6-5,12,NA,TRBJ1-4,TGTGCCAGCAGCTCGACAGGTGAAAAACTGTTTTTT,CASSSTGEKLFF